The 17 T cell receptor beta chains below were found in one sample sequenced in a study of CD8+ T cells in alopecia areata. Sample treatment: oral pan-JAK inhibitor, 5-10 mg twice daily. The sequencing template was cDNA reverse transcribed from extracted RNA. Some clones are missing from TCRdb's copy, which holds only in-frame ones; the method was immunoSEQ multiplex PCR. The sample holds 150,000 to 200,000 clones, approximately 62% seen once. This specimen was CD4+ T cells sorted from blood, taken at week 24, from a patient treated with tofacitinib. The receptor set was obtained from a human donor with alopecia areata.

The count of this clone is one. Other DNA sequences in this specimen translate into the identical CDR3. V is TRBV30 and J is TRBJ1-5, with D perhaps matching TRBD1 (5 bases). Germline CDR1 GTSNPN, CDR2 SVGIG (reference sequence). The CDR3 loop spans 13 amino acids. Trimming left V 0 bases short and J 6 bases short, with 9 bases between. The CDR3 DNA follows: TGTGCCTGGAGTGTACGGGGGAGTCAGCCCCAGCATTTT. Its translation is CAWSVRGSQPQHF.

The chain joins TRBV29-1 to TRBJ1-2, with 10 bases aligning to TRBD1. The germline CDR1 and CDR2 sequences are SQVTM and ANQGSEA. The CDR3 totals 12 residues. The junction had 8 bases not matched to a gene; V was cut back by 7 bases and J by 9 bases. The CDR3 sequence is CSDRQGALSYTF. In DNA, the CDR3 is TGCAGCGACAGACAGGGGGCCCTTAGCTACACCTTC.

This clone came up once. The chain links TRBV5-1 to TRBJ2-1; the D gene is possibly TRBD1 (7 bases). V was pared by 4 bases and J by 5 bases, with 16 bases between. The CDR3 loop spans 15 amino acids. Germline-derived CDR1 and CDR2 are SGHRS and YFSETQ. CDR3 sequence reads: CASSPGRRGHNEQFF. DNA for the CDR3: TGCGCCAGCAGCCCAGGACGGAGGGGGCACAATGAGCAGTTCTTC.

This chain uses TRBV5-1 with TRBJ1-2; D call uncertain. The CDR3 consists of 13 residues. Trimming left V 4 bases short and J 6 bases short, with 13 bases between. Germline V gene data show CDR1 as SGHRS and CDR2 as YFSETQ. CDR3 in DNA: TGCGCCAGCAGCCCACGGCCTCGCGATGGCTACACCTTC. Protein: CASSPRPRDGYTF.

The gene calls are TRBV6-5 and TRBJ1-1; D is unresolved. V was trimmed by 0 bases and J by 5 bases, leaving 10 bases between them. The CDR3 runs 14 residues. Looked up from germline, CDR1 is MNHEY and CDR2 is SVGAGI. The DNA of the CDR3 is TGTGCCAGCAGTTACTCGAATTTACAGACTGAAGCTTTCTTT. Protein: CASSYSNLQTEAFF.

The chain uses TRBV6-5 and TRBJ1-1, with D tentatively TRBD1 (5 bases). Trimming cost V 6 bases and J 1 base, with 15 bases left between them. The CDR3 length is 15 residues. Per germline, CDR1 MNHEY and CDR2 SVGAGI. CDR3 coding DNA: TGTGCCAGCAGCCCGACGGGGGGGTCGAACACTGAAGCTTTCTTT. It specifies CASSPTGGSNTEAFF.

The V gene is TRBV10-3, the J gene TRBJ1-5, with D unresolved. Between the trimmed V and J ends, which lost 11 bases and 3 bases, there was a span of 14 bases. The CDR3 sequence is 13 residues long. Germline CDR1 ENHRY, CDR2 SYGVKD. CDR3 sequence reads: CAARPGDNQPQHF. CDR3 in DNA: TGTGCCGCTCGCCCAGGCGACAATCAGCCCCAGCATTTT.

The rearrangement uses TRBV6-5 and TRBJ2-1; TRBD1 agrees at 7 bases. The trim removed 3 bases at V and 8 bases at J, leaving 7 bases unmatched. This CDR3 has 14 residues. Germline lookup yields CDR1 MNHEY and CDR2 SVGAGI. CDR3 nucleotide sequence: TGTGCCAGCAGTTATTTGGACAGGCTCGATGAGCAGTTCTTC. Amino acid sequence: CASSYLDRLDEQFF.

The chain recombines TRBV30 with TRBJ1-2; D call uncertain. Trimming took 1 base from V and 1 from J, leaving 10 bases between them. This CDR3 has 14 residues. Germline CDR1 GTSNPN, CDR2 SVGIG (reference sequence). Here the CDR3 DNA reads TGTGCCTGGAGTGGGACTGGACTTAACTATGGCTACACCTTC. Translation gives CAWSGTGLNYGYTF. The variable domain in full, completed from reference TRBV30 and TRBJ1-2, reads SQTIHQWPATLVQPVGSPLSLECTVEGTSNPNLYWYRQAAGRGLQLLFYSVGIGQISSEVPQNLSASRPQDRQFILSSKKLLLSDSGFYLCAWSGTGLNYGYTFGSGTRLTVV.

This chain joins TRBV7-2 and TRBJ2-7; 10 nucleotides match TRBD2. The CDR3 runs 16 residues. The V segment lost 5 bases and the J segment 2 bases; nucleotides outside the gene matches: 9. Germline V lookup: CDR1 SGHTA, CDR2 FQGNSA. The CDR3 region has the DNA TGTGCCAGCAGCCGCTCCAGCGGGGGGGTTCCCTACGAGCAGTACTTC. This translates into CASSRSSGGVPYEQYF.

This clone was counted only a few times. The chain joins TRBV29-1 to TRBJ1-5, with D perhaps TRBD1 (5 bases). The CDR3 is 15 residues long. Trimming took off 5 bases at V and 0 bases at J, with 14 bases between the two ends. The germline V gene encodes CDR1 SQVTM and CDR2 ANQGSEA. Here the CDR3 reads CSVISGTDSNQPQHF. DNA for the CDR3: TGCAGCGTTATTTCCGGGACGGATAGCAATCAGCCCCAGCATTTT. The full variable domain, completed using reference TRBV29-1 and TRBJ1-5, is SAVISQKPSRDICQRGTSLTIQCQVDSQVTMMFWYRQQPGQSLTLIATANQGSEATYESGFVIDKFPISRPNLTFSTLTVSNMSPEDSSIYLCSVISGTDSNQPQHFGDGTRLSIL.

This clone has just a few counts. This sequence joins TRBV5-1 and TRBJ1-2, with TRBD1 matching over 11 bases. CDR1 SGHRS and CDR2 YFSETQ come from the germline V gene. V shed 4 bases and J 6 bases; nucleotides not matched to a gene: 5. The CDR3 loop spans 14 amino acids. The CDR3 sequence is CASSPGQGANGYTF. Here the CDR3 DNA reads TGCGCCAGCAGCCCCGGACAGGGGGCTAATGGCTACACCTTC.

This clone was seen just once. The chain combines TRBV5-1 with TRBJ2-3; D possibly corresponds to TRBD2 (6 bases). The CDR3 runs 15 residues. Germline CDR1 and CDR2: SGHRS and YFSETQ. V was trimmed by 4 bases and J by 6 bases, leaving 18 bases between them. The CDR3 nucleotides read TGCGCCAGCAGCGAGACCGGGACTTCGCCGGATACGCAGTATTTT. Protein sequence: CASSETGTSPDTQYF.

This chain joins TRBV9 and TRBJ2-1, with TRBD1 matching over 7 bases. CDR1 and CDR2 from the germline V gene are SGDLS and YYNGEE. The V and J ends lost 3 bases and 4 bases, in that order; junction bases with no gene match: 4. This CDR3 comprises 14 residues. The CDR3 loop is CASSGTGPYNEQFF. For the CDR3, the DNA is TGTGCCAGCAGCGGGACAGGCCCATACAATGAGCAGTTCTTC.

The J gene is TRBJ2-5, the V gene TRBV9, with D possibly being TRBD1 (5 bases). The CDR3 covers 14 residues. Trimming pared 0 bases from V and 3 bases from J, leaving 9 bases between. Germline CDR1 reads SGDLS; CDR2 reads YYNGEE. This CDR3 is CASSVGGREETQYF. CDR3 DNA sequence: TGTGCCAGCAGCGTAGGTGGCAGGGAAGAGACCCAGTACTTC.

Here the CDR3 reads CASSLGMAGGRTDTQYF. In DNA form, the CDR3 reads TGTGCCAGCAGCCTAGGCATGGCGGGGGGGCGCACAGATACGCAGTATTTT. This chain uses TRBV7-9 with TRBJ2-3; 9 nucleotides match TRBD2. In germline, CDR1 is SEHNR, CDR2 FQNEAQ (reference sequence). After removal of 5 bases from V and 1 base from J, the junction contained 10 bases not matched to a gene. The CDR3 is 17 residues long. The full variable domain, rest sourced from reference TRBV7-9 and TRBJ2-3, is DTGVSQNPRHKITKRGQNVTFRCDPISEHNRLYWYRQTLGQGPEFLTYFQNEAQLEKSRLLSDRFSAERPKGSFSTLEIQRTEQGDSAMYLCASSLGMAGGRTDTQYFGPGTRLTVL.

This clone was observed a few times. The sample contains more than one DNA sequence encoding this CDR3. The gene calls are TRBV6-5 and TRBJ1-2, with D possibly being TRBD1 (5 bases). The CDR3 spans 13 residues. V lost 5 bases to trimming and J lost 3 bases, with 10 bases between them. The germline CDR1 and CDR2 sequences are MNHEY and SVGAGI. CDR3 bases: TGTGCCAGCAGTCCCGGGGCGGACTATGGCTACACCTTC. Translation: CASSPGADYGYTF.